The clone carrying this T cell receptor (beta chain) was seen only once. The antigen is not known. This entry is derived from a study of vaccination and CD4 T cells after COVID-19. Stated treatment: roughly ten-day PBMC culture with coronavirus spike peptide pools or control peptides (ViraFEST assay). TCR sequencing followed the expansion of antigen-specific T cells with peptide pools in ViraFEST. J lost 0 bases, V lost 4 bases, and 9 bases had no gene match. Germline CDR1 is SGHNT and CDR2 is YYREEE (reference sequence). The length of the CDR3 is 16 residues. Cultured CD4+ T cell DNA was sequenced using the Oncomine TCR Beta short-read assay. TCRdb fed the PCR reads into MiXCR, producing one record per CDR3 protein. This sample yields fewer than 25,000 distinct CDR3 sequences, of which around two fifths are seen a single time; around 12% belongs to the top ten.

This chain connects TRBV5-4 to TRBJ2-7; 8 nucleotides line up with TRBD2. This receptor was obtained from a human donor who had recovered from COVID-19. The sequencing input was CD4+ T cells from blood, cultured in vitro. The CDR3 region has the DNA TGTGCCAGCAGCCTCAGCGGGGGTGCTGACTCCTACGAGCAGTACTTC. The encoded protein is CASSLSGGADSYEQYF.